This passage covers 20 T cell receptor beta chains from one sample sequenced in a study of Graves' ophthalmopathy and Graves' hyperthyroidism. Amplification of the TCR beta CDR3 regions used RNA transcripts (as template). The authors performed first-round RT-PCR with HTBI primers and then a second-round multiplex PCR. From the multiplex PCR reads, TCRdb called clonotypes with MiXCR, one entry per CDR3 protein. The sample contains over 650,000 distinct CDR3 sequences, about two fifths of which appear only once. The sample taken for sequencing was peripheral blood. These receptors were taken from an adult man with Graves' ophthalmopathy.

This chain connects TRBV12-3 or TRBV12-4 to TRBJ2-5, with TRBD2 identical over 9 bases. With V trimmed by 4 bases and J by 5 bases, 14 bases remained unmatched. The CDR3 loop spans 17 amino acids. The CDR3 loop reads CASSYARYSGGEETQYF. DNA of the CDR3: TGTGCCAGCAGTTACGCACGGTATAGCGGGGGAGAGGAGACCCAGTACTTC.

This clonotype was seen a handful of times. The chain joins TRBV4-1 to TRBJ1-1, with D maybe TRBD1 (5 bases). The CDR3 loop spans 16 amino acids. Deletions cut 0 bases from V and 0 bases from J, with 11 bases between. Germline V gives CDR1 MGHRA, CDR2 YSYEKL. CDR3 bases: TGCGCCAGCAGCCAAGACGGGACTAACATGAACACTGAAGCTTTCTTT. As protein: CASSQDGTNMNTEAFF.

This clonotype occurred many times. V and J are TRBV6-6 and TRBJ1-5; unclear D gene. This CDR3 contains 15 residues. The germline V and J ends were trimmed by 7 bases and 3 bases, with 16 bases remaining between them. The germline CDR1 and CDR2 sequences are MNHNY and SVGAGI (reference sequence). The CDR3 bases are TGTGCCAGCATCCAGACTAGGAATGACAATCAGCCCCAGCATTTT. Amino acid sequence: CASIQTRNDNQPQHF.

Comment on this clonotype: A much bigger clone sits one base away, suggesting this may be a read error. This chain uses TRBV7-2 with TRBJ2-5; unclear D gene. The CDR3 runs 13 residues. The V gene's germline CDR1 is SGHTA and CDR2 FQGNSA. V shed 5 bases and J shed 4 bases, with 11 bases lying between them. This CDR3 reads CASSPDVGETQYF. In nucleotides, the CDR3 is TGTGCCAGCAGCCCGGATGTGGGAGAGACCCAGTACTTC.

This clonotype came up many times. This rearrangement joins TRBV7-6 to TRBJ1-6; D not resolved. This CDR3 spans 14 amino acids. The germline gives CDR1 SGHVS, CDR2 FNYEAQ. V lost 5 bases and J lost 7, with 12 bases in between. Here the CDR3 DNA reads TGTGCCAGCAGCCGGGAGCCATTCAATTCACCCCTCCACTTT. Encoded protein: CASSREPFNSPLHF.

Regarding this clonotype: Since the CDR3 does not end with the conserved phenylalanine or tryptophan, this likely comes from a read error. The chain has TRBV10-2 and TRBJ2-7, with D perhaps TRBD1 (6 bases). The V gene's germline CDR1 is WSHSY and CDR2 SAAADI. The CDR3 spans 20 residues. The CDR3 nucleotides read TGTGCCAGCAGTGACTCCCAGATTGACAGGTTTCCCCGTGGAAACTACGAGCAGTACTGC. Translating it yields CASSDSQIDRFPRGNYEQYC.

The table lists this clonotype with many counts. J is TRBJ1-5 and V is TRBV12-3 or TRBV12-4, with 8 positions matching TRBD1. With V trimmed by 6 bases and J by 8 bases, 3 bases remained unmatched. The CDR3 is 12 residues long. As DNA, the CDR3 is TGTGCCAGCAGCCAGGGGGCTGAGCCCCAGCATTTT. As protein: CASSQGAEPQHF.

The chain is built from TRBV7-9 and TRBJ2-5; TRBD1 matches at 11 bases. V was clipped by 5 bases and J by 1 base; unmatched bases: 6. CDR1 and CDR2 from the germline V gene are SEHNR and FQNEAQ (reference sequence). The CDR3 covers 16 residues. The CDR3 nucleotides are TGTGCCAGCAGCGCAGTCGGGACAGGGGGCCAAGAGACCCAGTACTTC. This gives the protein CASSAVGTGGQETQYF.

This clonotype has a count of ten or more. The chain's CDR3 is CASSLGQAHLYEQYF. For the CDR3, the DNA is TGTGCCAGCAGCTTAGGACAGGCCCATTTGTACGAGCAGTACTTC. The chain joins TRBV7-8 to TRBJ2-7; D is perhaps TRBD1 (6 bases). CDR1 is SGHVS and CDR2 is FQNEAQ in the germline V gene. Trimming removed 1 base at V and 4 bases at J, with 14 bases between. This CDR3 has 15 residues.

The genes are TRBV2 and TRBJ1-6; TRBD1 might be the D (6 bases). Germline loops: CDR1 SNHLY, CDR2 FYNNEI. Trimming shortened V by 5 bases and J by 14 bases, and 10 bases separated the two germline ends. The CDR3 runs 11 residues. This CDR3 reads CASSQRTALHF. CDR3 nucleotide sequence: TGTGCCAGCAGTCAGCGGACAGCCCTCCACTTT.

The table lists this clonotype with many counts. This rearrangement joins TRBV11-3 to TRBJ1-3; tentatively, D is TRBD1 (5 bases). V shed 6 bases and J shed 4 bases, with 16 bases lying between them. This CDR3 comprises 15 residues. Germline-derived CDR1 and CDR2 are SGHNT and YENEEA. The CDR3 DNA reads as TGTGCCAGCAGACCCGTTCAGGGAATCGGAAACACCATATATTTT. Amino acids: CASRPVQGIGNTIYF.

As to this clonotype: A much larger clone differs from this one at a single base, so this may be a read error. CDR3 sequence (DNA): TGTGCCAGCAGTACCGGGACTAGCGAGGAGACCCAGTACTTC. It translates to CASSTGTSEETQYF. The chain has TRBV6-5 and TRBJ2-5; 10 positions match TRBD2. After removal of 5 bases from V and 5 bases from J, the junction contained 5 bases not matched to a gene. Per germline, CDR1 MNHEY and CDR2 SVGAGI. This CDR3 spans 14 amino acids.

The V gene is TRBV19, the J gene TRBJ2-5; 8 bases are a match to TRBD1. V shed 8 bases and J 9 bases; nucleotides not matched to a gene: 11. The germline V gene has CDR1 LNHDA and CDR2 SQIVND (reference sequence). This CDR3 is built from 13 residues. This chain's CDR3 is CASVGQGDQPQYF. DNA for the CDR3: TGTGCCAGTGTTGGACAGGGTGACCAGCCCCAGTACTTC.

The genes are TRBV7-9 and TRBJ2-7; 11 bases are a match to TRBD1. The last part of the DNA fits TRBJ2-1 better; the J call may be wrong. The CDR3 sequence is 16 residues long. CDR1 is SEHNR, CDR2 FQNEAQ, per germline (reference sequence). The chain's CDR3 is CASSLAGTGGFNEQFF. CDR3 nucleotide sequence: TGTGCCAGCAGCTTAGCAGGGACAGGGGGATTCAATGAGCAGTTCTTC.

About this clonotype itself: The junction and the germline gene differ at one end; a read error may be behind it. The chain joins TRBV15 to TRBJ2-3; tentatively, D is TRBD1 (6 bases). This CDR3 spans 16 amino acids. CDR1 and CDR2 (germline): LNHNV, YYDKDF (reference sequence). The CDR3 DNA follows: TGTGCCAGCAGCTTAGGGGGTGGGCGTAGCACAGATACGCAGTATTTT. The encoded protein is CASSLGGGRSTDTQYF.

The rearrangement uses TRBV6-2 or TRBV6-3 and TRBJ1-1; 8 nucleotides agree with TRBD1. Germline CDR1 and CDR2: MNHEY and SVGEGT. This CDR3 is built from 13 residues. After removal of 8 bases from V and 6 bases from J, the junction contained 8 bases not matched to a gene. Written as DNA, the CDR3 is TGTGCCAGCTTCCTCCAGGGGGCGGCTGAAGCTTTCTTT. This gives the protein CASFLQGAAEAFF.

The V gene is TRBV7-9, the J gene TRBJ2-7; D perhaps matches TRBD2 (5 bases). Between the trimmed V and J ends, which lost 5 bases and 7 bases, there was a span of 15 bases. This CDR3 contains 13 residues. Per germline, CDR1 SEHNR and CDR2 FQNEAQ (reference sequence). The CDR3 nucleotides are TGTGCCAGCAGCCCCCCGGGATACAATGAGCAGTACTTC. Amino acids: CASSPPGYNEQYF.

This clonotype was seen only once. This chain's CDR3 is CSSERQSGYEQYF. In DNA, the CDR3 is TGCAGCAGTGAAAGACAGTCCGGCTACGAGCAGTACTTC. V gene TRBV29-1 combines with J gene TRBJ2-7, with D maybe TRBD1 (5 bases). Trimming pared 8 bases from V and 3 bases from J, leaving 17 bases between. This CDR3 is built from 13 residues. From germline, CDR1 is SQVTM and CDR2 ANQGSEA.

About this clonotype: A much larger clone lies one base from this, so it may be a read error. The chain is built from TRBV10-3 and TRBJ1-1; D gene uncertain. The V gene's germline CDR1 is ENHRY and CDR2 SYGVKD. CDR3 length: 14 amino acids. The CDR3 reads CASSLTVDTLEAFF. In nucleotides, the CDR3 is TGTGCCAGCAGTCTCACCGTCGACACCCTTGAAGCTTTCTTT.

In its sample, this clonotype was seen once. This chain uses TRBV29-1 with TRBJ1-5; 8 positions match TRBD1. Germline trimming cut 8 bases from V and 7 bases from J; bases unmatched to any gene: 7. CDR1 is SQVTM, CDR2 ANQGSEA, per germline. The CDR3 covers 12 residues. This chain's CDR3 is CSLGQGGQPQHF. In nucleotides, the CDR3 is TGCAGCTTAGGACAGGGCGGGCAGCCCCAGCATTTT.